These 29 T cell receptor beta chains were all obtained from the same sample, sequenced in a study of cytomegalovirus exposure and HLA in healthy donors. PCR employed 60 Vbeta and 13 Jbeta primers. The repertoire was sequenced with immunoSEQ multiplex PCR; TCRdb's copy has only in-frame clones and lacks some. This sample's table has 180,000 or so clones. The material sequenced was PBMCs. Source of these receptors: a woman under 30 in good health and CMV-seropositive.

The V and J genes are TRBV29-1 and TRBJ1-1; 8 bases agree with TRBD1. The CDR3 has 14 residues. J gave up 1 base and V 4 bases, and 5 bases lay outside the gene matches. Germline V lookup: CDR1 SQVTM, CDR2 ANQGSEA. The CDR3 loop reads CSVVIQGANTEAFF. CDR3 DNA: TGCAGCGTTGTAATTCAGGGGGCGAACACTGAAGCTTTCTTT.

The rearrangement uses TRBV18 and TRBJ1-3, with 10 bases identical to TRBD1. V lost 3 bases and J lost 2; bases outside the gene matches: 4. This CDR3 is built from 16 residues. Germline lookup yields CDR1 KGHSH and CDR2 LQKENI. In nucleotides, the CDR3 is TGTGCCAGCTCACCGTCCGGGACAGGGGCTGGAAACACCATATATTTT. It specifies CASSPSGTGAGNTIYF.

This chain connects TRBV7-9 to TRBJ2-3; 8 nucleotides match TRBD1. The V segment lost 3 bases and the J segment 2 bases; nucleotides outside the gene matches: 4. The CDR3 contains 15 residues. Germline CDR1 is SEHNR and CDR2 is FQNEAQ (reference sequence). CDR3 DNA sequence: TGTGCCAGCAGCTTGGGGACAGGCCTCACAGATACGCAGTATTTT. Amino acids: CASSLGTGLTDTQYF.

This sequence joins TRBV2 and TRBJ2-7, with 9 nucleotides matching TRBD1. Germline lookup yields CDR1 SNHLY and CDR2 FYNNEI. V dropped 3 bases and J dropped 5; count of bases not matched to a gene: 2. This CDR3 region has 13 residues. DNA for the CDR3: TGTGCCAGCAGTGAGGGGACAGGGAACGAGCAGTACTTC. Protein: CASSEGTGNEQYF.

The J gene is TRBJ2-5, the V gene TRBV2; possible D gene TRBD2, 5 bases. This CDR3 spans 13 amino acids. Trimming removed 6 bases from V and 2 bases from J, with 10 bases in between. CDR1 is SNHLY and CDR2 is FYNNEI in the germline V gene. In DNA, the CDR3 is TGTGCCAGCAGCGGGGTTGAACAAGAGACCCAGTACTTC. Translated: CASSGVEQETQYF.

V usage is TRBV7-6 and J usage is TRBJ2-3; TRBD2 matches 8 bases. Germline loops: CDR1 SGHVS, CDR2 FNYEAQ. CDR3 length equals 15 residues. V lost 5 bases to trimming and J lost 0 bases; unmatched junction nucleotides: 4. The CDR3 loop reads CASSRPSGSTDTQYF. The CDR3 bases are TGTGCCAGCAGCCGTCCTAGCGGGAGCACAGATACGCAGTATTTT. Using reference TRBV7-6 and TRBJ2-3 for the parts outside the CDR3, the full variable domain is GAGVSQSPRYKVTKRGQDVALRCDPISGHVSLYWYRQALGQGPEFLTYFNYEAQQDKSGLPNDRFSAERPEGSISTLTIQRTEQRDSAMYRCASSRPSGSTDTQYFGPGTRLTVL.

This chain links TRBV4-1 with TRBJ2-7; 7 nucleotides align to TRBD1. The CDR3 is 14 residues long. CDR1 MGHRA and CDR2 YSYEKL come from the germline V gene. Trimming at V came to 4 bases and at J to 3 bases, leaving 6 bases not matched to a gene. CDR3 loop: CASSPGTALYEQYF. The CDR3 DNA sequence: TGCGCCAGCAGCCCAGGGACAGCCCTCTACGAGCAGTACTTC.

The CDR3 DNA sequence: TGTGCCAGCAGTCGTGACACGAACACTGAAGCTTTCTTT. Residues: CASSRDTNTEAFF. The chain employs TRBV2 and TRBJ1-1; D gene unclear. Looked up from germline, CDR1 is SNHLY and CDR2 is FYNNEI. This CDR3 is built from 13 residues. V lost 5 bases to trimming and J lost 1 base, with 8 bases between them.

The rearrangement links TRBV7-2 to TRBJ2-2, with TRBD1 matching over 7 bases. Trimming removed 1 base from V and 4 bases from J; junction bases left unmatched: 3. The CDR3 is made up of 15 amino acids. Germline-derived CDR1 and CDR2 are SGHTA and FQGNSA. CDR3 DNA: TGTGCCAGCAGCTTAGTAGGGGGCTTCACCGGGGAGCTGTTTTTT. Residues: CASSLVGGFTGELFF.

The V call is TRBV28, the J call TRBJ1-4; 10 positions agree with TRBD1. This CDR3 spans 15 amino acids. CDR1 and CDR2 (germline): MDHEN, SYDVKM. V shed 3 bases, J shed 7 bases, and the junction held 5 bases outside the gene matches. The CDR3: CASSFETGGGEKLFF. CDR3 nucleotide sequence: TGTGCCAGCAGTTTTGAGACAGGGGGCGGTGAAAAACTGTTTTTT.

The V and J genes are TRBV5-1 and TRBJ2-5; D possibly corresponds to TRBD1 (6 bases). Per germline, CDR1 SGHRS and CDR2 YFSETQ. Trimming took 5 bases from V and 1 from J, leaving 15 bases between them. This CDR3 comprises 15 residues. CDR3 region: CASSSQMDSQETQYF. The CDR3 DNA is TGCGCCAGCAGTTCCCAGATGGACAGCCAAGAGACCCAGTACTTC.

This sequence joins TRBV2 and TRBJ1-5, with 8 bases lining up with TRBD1. Germline V gene lookup returns CDR1 SNHLY and CDR2 FYNNEI. CDR3 length: 14 residues. The V and J ends lost 2 bases and 6 bases, in that order; junction bases with no gene match: 3. The CDR3 DNA is TGTGCCAGCAGTGAACGGGACAGGAGTCAGCCCCAGCATTTT. Residues: CASSERDRSQPQHF.

The rearrangement joins TRBV27 to TRBJ2-1, with TRBD2 matching over 7 bases. CDR3 length: 14 amino acids. The V and J ends lost 4 bases and 2 bases, in that order; junction bases with no gene match: 2. The germline V gene has CDR1 MNHEY and CDR2 SMNVEV (reference sequence). The CDR3 reads CASSYLAAYNEQFF. In DNA form, the CDR3 reads TGTGCCAGCAGTTATCTAGCGGCCTACAATGAGCAGTTCTTC.

DNA for the CDR3: TGTGCCAGCTCACCAACAGGGGCTTCCCAAGAGACCCAGTACTTC. It specifies CASSPTGASQETQYF. This chain connects TRBV18 to TRBJ2-5, with TRBD1 identical over 7 bases. This CDR3 has 15 residues. The V and J ends lost 2 bases and 1 base, in that order; junction bases with no gene match: 4. Germline V gene sequence: CDR1 KGHSH, CDR2 LQKENI.

V and J are TRBV29-1 and TRBJ2-2; 11 bases are a match to TRBD2. With V trimmed by 5 bases and J by 3 bases, 8 bases remained unmatched. Germline-derived CDR1 and CDR2 are SQVTM and ANQGSEA. This CDR3 has 16 amino acids. The CDR3 bases are TGCAGCGTTTTTACGGGGACTAGCGGATACACCGGGGAGCTGTTTTTT. Amino acid sequence: CSVFTGTSGYTGELFF.

Comment on this clone: This sample includes further DNA sequences coding for the same CDR3. The rearrangement joins TRBV5-1 to TRBJ2-2; D is unresolved. Germline-derived CDR1 and CDR2 are SGHRS and YFSETQ. The V end lost 0 bases, the J end lost 4 bases, and 4 bases lay between the germline ends. The CDR3 extends over 13 amino acids. CDR3 in DNA: TGCGCCAGCAGCTTGGATAGCACCGGGGAGCTGTTTTTT. Translated: CASSLDSTGELFF.

The rearrangement links TRBV19 to TRBJ1-5, with D unresolved. The CDR3 consists of 14 residues. Germline V lookup: CDR1 LNHDA, CDR2 SQIVND (reference sequence). Trimming took off 7 bases at V and 3 bases at J, with 13 bases between the two ends. This chain's CDR3 is CASTITANNQPQHF. In DNA form, the CDR3 reads TGTGCCAGTACCATAACAGCTAACAATCAGCCCCAGCATTTT.

The chain links TRBV14 to TRBJ2-7, with 8 bases identical to TRBD2. The CDR3 has 18 residues. In germline, CDR1 is SGHDN, CDR2 FVKESK. With V trimmed by 5 bases and J by 5 bases, 20 bases remained unmatched. CDR3 amino acids: CASSEGGGQGTRFDEQYF. Here the CDR3 DNA reads TGTGCCAGCAGCGAAGGTGGGGGGCAGGGGACTAGGTTCGACGAGCAGTACTTC.

The V gene is TRBV28, the J gene TRBJ1-5; TRBD1 is a possible D gene (6 bases). The CDR3 has 13 residues. With 6 bases removed from V and 6 bases from J, the gap between germline ends came to 12 bases. CDR1 and CDR2 from the germline V gene are MDHEN and SYDVKM. CDR3 region: CASRETGSQPQHF. The CDR3 DNA sequence: TGTGCCAGCAGAGAAACAGGGAGTCAGCCCCAGCATTTT.

The chain joins TRBV29-1 to TRBJ2-7; D gene ambiguous. CDR3 length equals 13 residues. Germline lookup yields CDR1 SQVTM and CDR2 ANQGSEA. The germline V and J ends were trimmed by 6 bases and 0 bases, with 12 bases remaining between them. The DNA of the CDR3 is TGCAGCGTCGCCGGGTCCCCCTCCTACGAGCAGTACTTC. Protein: CSVAGSPSYEQYF.

The chain has TRBV10-2 and TRBJ2-5; D not certain. Germline V lookup: CDR1 WSHSY, CDR2 SAAADI. The CDR3 is 14 amino acids. Trimming removed 7 bases at V and 1 base at J, with 13 bases between. The CDR3 is CASKAGLSQETQYF. DNA of the CDR3: TGCGCCAGCAAAGCTGGTCTAAGCCAAGAGACCCAGTACTTC.

The chain's CDR3 is CASSPRGRGDTEAFF. The CDR3 DNA reads as TGTGCCAGCAGTCCTCGAGGGAGGGGGGACACTGAAGCTTTCTTT. The V call is TRBV28, the J call TRBJ1-1; D may be TRBD1 (6 bases). The CDR3 length is 15 residues. Germline CDR1 and CDR2: MDHEN and SYDVKM. V was trimmed by 5 bases and J by 3 bases, leaving 16 bases between them.

The chain uses TRBV27 and TRBJ1-5, with 9 bases lining up with TRBD1. The CDR3 spans 15 residues. Trimming at V came to 5 bases and at J to 5 bases, leaving 7 bases not matched to a gene. Germline lookup yields CDR1 MNHEY and CDR2 SMNVEV (reference sequence). The CDR3 reads CASSPGQGQYQPQHF. In DNA form, the CDR3 reads TGTGCCAGCAGTCCCGGACAGGGGCAATATCAGCCCCAGCATTTT.

V and J are TRBV7-2 and TRBJ2-2, with TRBD2 matching over 9 bases. Unmatched junction bases numbered 8, after V lost 5 bases and J lost 1 base. Germline CDR1 is SGHTA and CDR2 is FQGNSA. CDR3 size: 17 residues. The CDR3 loop is CASSKEDSGRNTGELFF. The CDR3 nucleotides read TGTGCCAGCAGCAAAGAAGATAGCGGGAGGAACACCGGGGAGCTGTTTTTT.

The V call is TRBV6-4, the J call TRBJ1-1; D may be TRBD1 (5 bases). Between the trimmed V and J ends, which lost 6 bases and 5 bases, there was a span of 19 bases. CDR3 length: 15 residues. Per the germline V gene, CDR1 is MRHNA and CDR2 is SNTAGT. The CDR3 coding sequence is TGTGCCAGCAGCCTCACCCCTCGGGGGTCGACTGAAGCTTTCTTT. It codes for CASSLTPRGSTEAFF.

The rearrangement uses TRBV19 and TRBJ1-2, with D unresolved. The length of the CDR3 is 15 residues. V shed 4 bases and J shed 4 bases, with 16 bases lying between them. CDR1 and CDR2 (germline): LNHDA, SQIVND (reference sequence). The CDR3 loop is CASSTRVWVGYGYTF. DNA for the CDR3: TGTGCCAGTAGTACCCGGGTGTGGGTTGGCTATGGCTACACCTTC.

The chain joins TRBV5-4 to TRBJ1-4; 8 bases match TRBD1. The CDR3 sequence is 16 residues long. CDR1 SGHNT and CDR2 YYREEE come from the germline V gene (reference sequence). The V segment lost 4 bases and the J segment 3 bases; nucleotides outside the gene matches: 8. CDR3 bases: TGTGCCAGCAGCACGGACAGGGAAGGGTCTAATGAAAAACTGTTTTTT. Its protein is CASSTDREGSNEKLFF.

The CDR3 bases are TGTGCCAGCAGCTCCAGGGTGTTGAACACTGAAGCTTTCTTT. It codes for CASSSRVLNTEAFF. This sequence joins TRBV7-2 and TRBJ1-1; D might be TRBD1 (5 bases). CDR3 size: 14 residues. Germline V gene lookup returns CDR1 SGHTA and CDR2 FQGNSA. Deletions cut 4 bases from V and 0 bases from J, with 9 bases between.

The V gene is TRBV30, the J gene TRBJ1-3; D gene ambiguous. V lost 0 bases to trimming and J lost 4 bases, with 13 bases between them. This CDR3 is built from 15 residues. Looked up from germline, CDR1 is GTSNPN and CDR2 is SVGIG (reference sequence). The CDR3 DNA is TGTGCCTGGAGTGTACTATCGGGGTACGGAAACACCATATATTTT. The encoded protein is CAWSVLSGYGNTIYF.